This entry lists 31 T cell receptor beta chains sequenced from one sample in a study of blood T cell repertoires in COVID-19. The repertoire was sequenced with immunoSEQ multiplex PCR; TCRdb's copy has only in-frame clones and lacks some. This sample has approximately 68,000 clones, with around 80% found just once. The sequencing input was peripheral blood. Source of these receptors: a human donor in a cohort sampled during active COVID-19.

The chain uses TRBV27 and TRBJ2-1; D is perhaps TRBD2 (6 bases). Germline CDR1 and CDR2: MNHEY and SMNVEV (reference sequence). CDR3 length: 15 amino acids. V dropped 3 bases and J dropped 0 bases, with 9 bases sitting between them. CDR3 sequence reads: CASSLGSGSYNEQFF. CDR3 DNA sequence: TGTGCCAGCAGTTTGGGTAGCGGCTCCTACAATGAGCAGTTCTTC.

This chain links TRBV4-1 with TRBJ2-2, with D tentatively TRBD1 (6 bases). V lost 0 bases, J lost 2 bases, and 10 bases lay in between. The CDR3 totals 16 residues. Germline V gene lookup returns CDR1 MGHRA and CDR2 YSYEKL. Here the CDR3 reads CASSQDGGSNTGELFF. The CDR3 DNA is TGCGCCAGCAGCCAAGATGGGGGCAGTAACACCGGGGAGCTGTTTTTT.

The V call is TRBV11-2, the J call TRBJ1-4; TRBD1 might be the D (6 bases). Germline assignment: CDR1 SGHAT and CDR2 FQNNGV. The V gene lost 5 bases and the J gene lost 5 bases, with 15 bases spanning the gap. The CDR3 contains 15 residues. The CDR3: CASSLNRATNEKLFF. The CDR3 nucleotides are TGTGCCAGCAGCCTAAACAGGGCGACCAATGAAAAACTGTTTTTT. The entire variable domain, with the rest obtained from reference TRBV11-2 and TRBJ1-4, is as follows: EAGVAQSPRYKIIEKRQSVAFWCNPISGHATLYWYQQILGQGPKLLIQFQNNGVVDDSQLPKDRFSAERLKGVDSTLKIQPAKLEDSAVYLCASSLNRATNEKLFFGSGTQLSVL.

This clone is a singleton in its sample. The chain couples TRBV7-2 to TRBJ2-3; 10 nucleotides line up with TRBD2. V shed 0 bases and J 0 bases; nucleotides not matched to a gene: 6. This CDR3 comprises 18 residues. The V gene's germline CDR1 is SGHTA and CDR2 FQGNSA. CDR3 DNA: TGTGCCAGCAGCTTAGCGAGTTCTAGCGGGGGAAGCACAGATACGCAGTATTTT. Translation gives CASSLASSSGGSTDTQYF.

This rearrangement joins TRBV10-3 to TRBJ2-7; 8 bases are a match to TRBD2. There are 11 residues in the CDR3. V was pared by 7 bases and J by 6 bases, with 2 bases of the junction left unmatched. Germline CDR1 ENHRY, CDR2 SYGVKD. The DNA for the CDR3 is TGTGCCATCACCCGGGAGGGCGAGCAGTACTTC. Protein: CAITREGEQYF.

This clone turned up a few times. The V call is TRBV19, the J call TRBJ1-6, with TRBD1 identical over 7 bases. Germline lookup yields CDR1 LNHDA and CDR2 SQIVND (reference sequence). The CDR3 runs 13 residues. V shed 3 bases and J 9 bases; nucleotides not matched to a gene: 2. The CDR3 nucleotides are TGTGCCAGTAGTATGACAGGGACTTCACCCCTCCACTTT. Translation: CASSMTGTSPLHF.

This clone was recorded a few times. The rearrangement joins TRBV28 to TRBJ1-1; D gene unclear. In germline, CDR1 is MDHEN, CDR2 SYDVKM. Trimming took 6 bases from V and 4 from J, leaving 15 bases between them. CDR3 length: 14 residues. The DNA of the CDR3 is TGTGCCAGCAGCCAACCCCCTGGGAGCACTGAAGCTTTCTTT. It yields the protein CASSQPPGSTEAFF.

The genes are TRBV7-9 and TRBJ2-2, with D perhaps TRBD1 (6 bases). This CDR3 contains 16 residues. V lost 2 bases, J lost 2 bases, and 12 bases lay in between. Germline V gene lookup returns CDR1 SEHNR and CDR2 FQNEAQ (reference sequence). This CDR3 reads CASSLQGSRNTGELFF. DNA of the CDR3: TGTGCCAGCAGCTTACAGGGGTCTCGAAACACCGGGGAGCTGTTTTTT.

The rearrangement links TRBV15 to TRBJ1-2; D not certain. V was clipped by 0 bases and J by 8 bases, with 16 bases between them. The germline CDR1 and CDR2 sequences are LNHNV and YYDKDF (reference sequence). CDR3 size: 15 residues. This CDR3 reads CATSRENESKRGYTF. DNA of the CDR3: TGTGCCACCAGCAGAGAAAACGAGTCTAAACGAGGCTACACCTTC.

V usage is TRBV24-1 and J usage is TRBJ2-1, with D perhaps matching TRBD2 (5 bases). The CDR3 is made up of 16 amino acids. Deletions cut 4 bases from V and 6 bases from J, with 18 bases between. Germline lookup yields CDR1 KGHDR and CDR2 SFDVKD. CDR3 sequence: CATSDPLGLTPNEQFF. CDR3 sequence (DNA): TGTGCCACCAGTGACCCACTCGGACTTACTCCCAATGAGCAGTTCTTC.

The CDR3, as DNA: TGTGCCAGCAGTGAAGTTCCAGGGGGCGAAAAACTGTTTTTT. It yields the protein CASSEVPGGEKLFF. The rearrangement joins TRBV2 to TRBJ1-4, with 8 nucleotides matching TRBD1. This CDR3 has 14 amino acids. Trimming cost V 1 base and J 8 bases; bases outside gene matches: 3. Germline assignment: CDR1 SNHLY and CDR2 FYNNEI.

The chain recombines TRBV12-2 with TRBJ2-3; no check of the table's D call, TRBD1, against the DNA was made. TRBV12-2 represents a pseudogene. The CDR3 is made up of 15 amino acids. For the CDR3, the DNA is TGTGCAAGTCGCGACAGGTTTTCTCAAACAGATACGCAGTATTTT. Protein sequence: CASRDRFSQTDTQYF.

The chain joins TRBV9 to TRBJ2-3; the match to TRBD1 covers 7 bases. This CDR3 comprises 16 residues. The ends lost 2 bases at V and 9 bases at J; junction bases unmatched: 15. CDR1 is SGDLS, CDR2 YYNGEE, per germline. In DNA form, the CDR3 reads TGTGCCAGCAGCGTTGGACTCGGGACAGCAACAGTAACGCAGTATTTT. Protein product: CASSVGLGTATVTQYF.

This clone was counted between two and nine times. The chain couples TRBV6-5 to TRBJ2-2; weak D call: TRBD2 (5 bases). This CDR3 spans 14 amino acids. Germline values: CDR1 MNHEY, CDR2 SVGAGI. Deletions cut 6 bases from V and 6 bases from J, with 14 bases between. The CDR3 DNA sequence: TGTGCCAGCAGAAAACTAGGTTCCTCCGGGGAGCTGTTTTTT. This encodes CASRKLGSSGELFF.

Written as DNA, the CDR3 is TGTGCCAGCAGCCCTCCCGGGGGGAGCCGCACCGGGGAGCTGTTTTTT. Its protein product is CASSPPGGSRTGELFF. The V gene is TRBV7-9, the J gene TRBJ2-2; 7 bases are shared with TRBD2. The J segment lost 4 bases and the V segment lost 5 bases, leaving 10 bases of the junction unmatched. Germline V lookup: CDR1 SEHNR, CDR2 FQNEAQ (reference sequence). CDR3 size: 16 residues.

The chain recombines TRBV28 with TRBJ1-1; TRBD1 matches 7 bases. The CDR3 runs 18 residues. V dropped 6 bases and J dropped 0; count of bases not matched to a gene: 16. Germline V gives CDR1 MDHEN, CDR2 SYDVKM. The CDR3 region is CASSYSYRGYDVNTEAFF. CDR3 bases: TGTGCCAGCAGCTATTCATACAGGGGTTATGACGTGAACACTGAAGCTTTCTTT.

The chain uses TRBV9 and TRBJ1-4, with D perhaps matching TRBD1 (5 bases). The CDR3 extends over 15 amino acids. Germline CDR1 SGDLS, CDR2 YYNGEE. V was pared by 3 bases and J by 4 bases, with 13 bases between. The CDR3 nucleotides read TGTGCCAGCAGCGCGGCGACAGCTTATAATGAAAAACTGTTTTTT. Translated, it gives CASSAATAYNEKLFF.

Comments on this clone: Within the sample, other DNA sequences also encode this same CDR3. This sequence joins TRBV30 and TRBJ2-1, with TRBD1 as a possible D gene (5 bases). Per the germline V gene, CDR1 is GTSNPN and CDR2 is SVGIG (reference sequence). The CDR3 is made up of 13 amino acids. V shed 0 bases and J shed 4 bases, with 7 bases lying between them. The CDR3 coding sequence is TGTGCCTGGAGTGTTTACAGGTACAATGAGCAGTTCTTC. Translation: CAWSVYRYNEQFF.

The chain recombines TRBV5-5 with TRBJ1-3, with D unresolved. There are 14 residues in the CDR3. The V gene's germline CDR1 is SGHKS and CDR2 YYEKEE (reference sequence). V was clipped by 4 bases and J by 0 bases, with 8 bases between them. The CDR3 sequence: CASSPQYSGNTIYF. The CDR3 bases are TGTGCCAGCAGCCCACAGTACTCTGGAAACACCATATATTTT. Full variable domain (outside the CDR3, taken from reference TRBV5-5 and TRBJ1-3): DAGVTQSPTHLIKTRGQQVTLRCSPISGHKSVSWYQQVLGQGPQFIFQYYEKEERGRGNFPDRFSARQFPNYSSELNVNALLLGDSALYLCASSPQYSGNTIYFGEGSWLTVV.

This clone has a single count. V usage is TRBV18 and J usage is TRBJ2-1; D not resolved. The CDR3 is 13 residues long. Germline V gene lookup returns CDR1 KGHSH and CDR2 LQKENI. Trimming removed 3 bases from V and 9 bases from J, with 12 bases in between. The CDR3 DNA is TGTGCCAGCTCACCTTCTGTAGTAACTGAGCAGTTCTTC. It encodes CASSPSVVTEQFF.

The genes are TRBV14 and TRBJ1-3; D unclear. V dropped 0 bases and J dropped 3 bases, with 12 bases sitting between them. The CDR3 is made up of 16 amino acids. The V gene's germline CDR1 is SGHDN and CDR2 FVKESK. CDR3 DNA: TGTGCCAGCAGCCAAGAATACCGAGGGAATGGAAACACCATATATTTT. It specifies CASSQEYRGNGNTIYF. Full variable domain (rest looked up from reference TRBV14 and TRBJ1-3): EAGVTQFPSHSVIEKGQTVTLRCDPISGHDNLYWYRRVMGKEIKFLLHFVKESKQDESGMPNNRFLAERTGGTYSTLKVQPAELEDSGVYFCASSQEYRGNGNTIYFGEGSWLTVV.

The rearrangement links TRBV6-1 to TRBJ1-5; the D is unclear. V was pared by 0 bases and J by 3 bases, with 12 bases between. CDR3 length: 16 residues. The germline gives CDR1 MNHNS, CDR2 SASEGT. CDR3 sequence: CASSEARTLNNQPQHF. CDR3 bases: TGTGCCAGCAGTGAAGCACGGACTCTTAACAATCAGCCCCAGCATTTT.

This clone was observed a few times. J is TRBJ2-7 and V is TRBV11-2; D not resolved. The CDR3 is 16 residues long. The ends were cut back, 1 base at V and 3 bases at J, with 16 bases in the middle. CDR1 is SGHAT and CDR2 is FQNNGV in the germline V gene. The CDR3 DNA reads TGTGCCAGCAGCTTAGGGGCCGTGGGCTTAAACTACGAGCAGTACTTC. As protein: CASSLGAVGLNYEQYF. The full variable domain, its missing parts supplied by reference TRBV11-2 and TRBJ2-7, is EAGVAQSPRYKIIEKRQSVAFWCNPISGHATLYWYQQILGQGPKLLIQFQNNGVVDDSQLPKDRFSAERLKGVDSTLKIQPAKLEDSAVYLCASSLGAVGLNYEQYFGPGTRLTVT.

The chain employs TRBV5-5 and TRBJ2-2; TRBD1 agrees at 7 bases. The CDR3 is made up of 16 amino acids. Germline V lookup: CDR1 SGHKS, CDR2 YYEKEE (reference sequence). After removal of 4 bases from V and 6 bases from J, the junction contained 12 bases not matched to a gene. The CDR3 DNA follows: TGTGCCAGCAGCACAAACAGGGGTCACTCGTCCGGGGAGCTGTTTTTT. Amino acid sequence: CASSTNRGHSSGELFF.

J is TRBJ2-1 and V is TRBV10-3; 7 nucleotides match TRBD2. V lost 2 bases to trimming and J lost 0 bases; unmatched junction nucleotides: 7. This CDR3 is 17 amino acids long. Germline CDR1 is ENHRY and CDR2 is SYGVKD. The CDR3 sequence: CAISEGLAGSSYNEQFF. The CDR3 bases are TGTGCCATCAGTGAGGGGTTAGCGGGCAGCTCCTACAATGAGCAGTTCTTC.

J is TRBJ2-3 and V is TRBV11-1; 9 bases match TRBD2. Germline V gene data show CDR1 as SGHAT and CDR2 as FQDESV (reference sequence). The CDR3 length is 13 residues. The junction had 1 base not matched to a gene; V was cut back by 8 bases and J by 1 base. CDR3 residues: CASRTSGTDTQYF. The CDR3 bases are TGTGCCAGCCGGACTAGCGGCACAGATACGCAGTATTTT.

The gene calls are TRBV2 and TRBJ2-5, with 9 bases that match TRBD2. Germline V lookup: CDR1 SNHLY, CDR2 FYNNEI. V shed 3 bases, J shed 4 bases, and the junction held 12 bases outside the gene matches. The CDR3 covers 17 residues. The CDR3 DNA is TGTGCCAGCAGTGACTACCTAGCGGGACTAGGAGGAGAGACCCAGTACTTC. Translating it yields CASSDYLAGLGGETQYF.

The V call is TRBV25-1, the J call TRBJ1-1, with a tentative D call TRBD1 (6 bases). Germline V gene lookup returns CDR1 MGHDK and CDR2 SYGVNS. The CDR3 sequence is 13 residues long. Trimming cost V 3 bases and J 4 bases, with 9 bases left between them. CDR3 nucleotides: TGTGCCAGCAGTGACCAGGGGTCCACTGAAGCTTTCTTT. Residues: CASSDQGSTEAFF.

The chain carries TRBV7-2 and TRBJ2-7, with D perhaps matching TRBD2 (6 bases). CDR1 and CDR2 from the germline V gene are SGHTA and FQGNSA. The V end lost 5 bases, the J end lost 0 bases, and 11 bases lay between the germline ends. There are 14 residues in the CDR3. The CDR3 reads CASSEGRSSYEQYF. DNA for the CDR3: TGTGCCAGCAGCGAGGGGAGGAGCTCCTACGAGCAGTACTTC.

The CDR3 DNA is TGTGCCATCAGTCCCGGGGACGAGCAGTACTTC. Residues: CAISPGDEQYF. The chain uses TRBV10-3 and TRBJ2-7, with D maybe TRBD2 (5 bases). V was cut by 5 bases and J by 5 bases, with 7 bases left in between. The CDR3 is 11 amino acids. Germline CDR1 ENHRY, CDR2 SYGVKD.

The chain combines TRBV7-8 with TRBJ2-2, with D unresolved. CDR3 length: 11 residues. V lost 3 bases, J lost 7 bases, and 3 bases lay in between. Germline CDR1 and CDR2: SGHVS and FQNEAQ. CDR3 sequence reads: CASSLRGELFF. In nucleotides, the CDR3 is TGTGCCAGCAGCTTGCGCGGGGAGCTGTTTTTT. Looking up the rest from reference TRBV7-8 and TRBJ2-2 gives the full variable domain: GAGVSQSPRYKVAKRGQDVALRCDPISGHVSLFWYQQALGQGPEFLTYFQNEAQLDKSGLPSDRFFAERPEGSVSTLKIQRTQQEDSAVYLCASSLRGELFFGEGSRLTVL.